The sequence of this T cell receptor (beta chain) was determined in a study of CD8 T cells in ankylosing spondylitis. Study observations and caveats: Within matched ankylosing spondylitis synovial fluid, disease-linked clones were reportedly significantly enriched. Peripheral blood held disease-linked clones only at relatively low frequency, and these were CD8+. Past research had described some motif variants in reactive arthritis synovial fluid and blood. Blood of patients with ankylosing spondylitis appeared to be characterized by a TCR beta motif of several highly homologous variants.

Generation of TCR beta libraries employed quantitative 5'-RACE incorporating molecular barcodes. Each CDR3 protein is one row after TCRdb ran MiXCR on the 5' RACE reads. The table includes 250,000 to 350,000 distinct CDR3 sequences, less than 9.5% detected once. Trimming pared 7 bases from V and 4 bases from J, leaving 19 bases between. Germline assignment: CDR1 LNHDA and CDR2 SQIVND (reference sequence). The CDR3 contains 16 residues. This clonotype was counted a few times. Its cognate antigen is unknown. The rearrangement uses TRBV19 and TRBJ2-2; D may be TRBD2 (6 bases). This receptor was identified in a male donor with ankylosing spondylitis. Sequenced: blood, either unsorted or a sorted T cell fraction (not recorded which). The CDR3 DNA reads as TGTGCCAGTACCGCCCCCCGGGCAGCGGGCACCGGGGAGCTGTTTTTT. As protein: CASTAPRAAGTGELFF.